Below, 17 T cell receptor beta chains from the same sample are listed, as sequenced in a study of post-analysis software for immune sequencing data. Study-wide points: TRBV segments more frequent in patients than in controls numbered roughly 5 and included TRBV5-6, TRBV5-1 and TRBV20-1.

Built from TCR beta cDNA, the libraries had unique molecular identifiers in them. MiXCR was run by TCRdb on the PCR reads, yielding one entry per CDR3 protein. Among roughly 170,000 distinct CDR3 sequences, 30% were seen once, and the ten largest hold approximately 1.4%. Their recognized antigens are unknown. Sequencing used blood. These receptors were taken from a girl under 18 with multiple sclerosis.

The rearrangement joins TRBV20-1 to TRBJ2-1; 8 bases align to TRBD1. V shed 3 bases, J shed 12 bases, and the junction held 10 bases outside the gene matches. The CDR3 has 13 amino acids. CDR1 is DFQATT, CDR2 SNEGSKA, per germline (reference sequence). The CDR3 here is CSASYQGAQGQFF. CDR3 DNA sequence: TGCAGTGCTAGCTACCAGGGGGCGCAGGGGCAGTTCTTC.

Regarding this clonotype: Possible read error: a much larger clone is one base away. This sequence joins TRBV10-3 and TRBJ2-5; 9 bases match TRBD2. The end of the DNA fits TRBJ2-7 better, so the J call may be wrong. Per germline, CDR1 ENHRY and CDR2 SYGVKD. The CDR3 contains 14 residues. The CDR3 sequence is CTISTSGPLAEQYF. The DNA of the CDR3 is TGTACCATCAGTACTAGCGGGCCCCTAGCCGAGCAGTACTTC.

This clonotype was detected ten times or more. The V and J genes are TRBV4-2 and TRBJ1-2; 7 bases are a match to TRBD1. Trimming removed 4 bases from V and 8 bases from J; junction bases left unmatched: 7. Germline CDR1 and CDR2: LGHNA and YNFKEQ. The CDR3 loop spans 13 amino acids. CDR3 nucleotides: TGTGCCAGCAGCCGAAACACAGGGGACGGCTACACCTTC. This encodes CASSRNTGDGYTF.

J is TRBJ2-3 and V is TRBV5-5, with 7 nucleotides matching TRBD1. CDR1 SGHKS and CDR2 YYEKEE come from the germline V gene (reference sequence). Losses at the gene ends were 1 base for V and 4 bases for J; bases not matched to a gene: 6. The CDR3 consists of 15 residues. CDR3 DNA: TGTGCCAGCAGCTTGTATGGACAGGACGCAGATACGCAGTATTTT. This gives the protein CASSLYGQDADTQYF.

This clonotype was seen at least ten times. The rearrangement uses TRBV7-9 and TRBJ2-1; TRBD2 aligns across 8 bases. The V and J ends lost 5 bases and 3 bases, in that order; junction bases with no gene match: 6. This CDR3 contains 15 residues. The germline V gene encodes CDR1 SEHNR and CDR2 FQNEAQ (reference sequence). The CDR3 bases are TGTGCCAGCAGCCTCGATAGCGGGGTCTACAATGAGCAGTTCTTC. Protein sequence: CASSLDSGVYNEQFF.

This clonotype was counted at least ten times. The rearrangement joins TRBV29-1 to TRBJ2-1, with D possibly TRBD1 on 6 matching bases. V was trimmed by 6 bases and J by 12 bases, leaving 21 bases between them. The CDR3 length is 13 residues. Germline V gene lookup returns CDR1 SQVTM and CDR2 ANQGSEA. The CDR3, as DNA: TGCAGCGTGGAATATATACAGGGTCAGGGGCAGTTCTTC. Protein sequence: CSVEYIQGQGQFF.

This chain connects TRBV11-2 to TRBJ2-7, with D possibly matching TRBD2 (5 bases). V was cut by 5 bases and J by 2 bases, with 13 bases left in between. The CDR3 runs to 14 residues. Germline CDR1 is SGHAT and CDR2 is FQNNGV. CDR3 sequence reads: CASSPSGRTYEQYF. The CDR3 DNA reads TGTGCCAGCAGCCCCAGCGGAAGGACCTACGAGCAGTACTTC.

This clonotype was observed a handful of times. This sequence joins TRBV5-5 and TRBJ1-6, with D tentatively TRBD1 (6 bases). Germline-derived CDR1 and CDR2 are SGHKS and YYEKEE (reference sequence). Trimming left V 6 bases short and J 7 bases short, with 17 bases between. The CDR3 contains 15 residues. The CDR3 loop is CASTLGGFENSPLHF. CDR3 DNA: TGTGCCAGCACCCTCGGGGGCTTTGAAAATTCACCCCTCCACTTT.

V is TRBV5-5 and J is TRBJ1-2; unclear D gene. Between the trimmed V and J ends, which lost 0 bases and 5 bases, there was a span of 5 bases. CDR3 length: 12 amino acids. Germline CDR1 reads SGHKS; CDR2 reads YYEKEE (reference sequence). The CDR3 loop reads CASSLASYGYTF. CDR3 sequence (DNA): TGTGCCAGCAGCTTGGCCAGTTATGGCTACACCTTC.

In regard to this clonotype: This may be a read error, as it is one base from a much larger clone. The J gene is TRBJ2-5, the V gene TRBV6-6; D might be TRBD1 (5 bases). The DNA end is a closer match to TRBJ2-7, so the J assignment may be wrong. Germline V gene sequence: CDR1 MNHNY, CDR2 SVGAGI (reference sequence). The CDR3 contains 14 residues. CDR3 DNA sequence: TGTGCCAGCAGTTCCTCTCAGGGTTCCCACGAGCAGTACTTC. Amino acid sequence: CASSSSQGSHEQYF.

Concerning this clonotype: Being one base from a much bigger clone, this may be a read error. V and J are TRBV29-1 and TRBJ2-1; 10 nucleotides agree with TRBD1. This CDR3 has 14 amino acids. Looked up from germline, CDR1 is SQVTM and CDR2 is ANQGSEA. Here the CDR3 reads CSVEGDRGNNKQFF. The CDR3 DNA follows: TGCAGCGTTGAAGGGGACAGGGGAAACAATAAGCAGTTCTTC.

A single count supports this clonotype. The chain joins TRBV11-2 to TRBJ2-6; weak D call: TRBD1 (6 bases). In germline, CDR1 is SGHAT, CDR2 FQNNGV. The CDR3 spans 14 residues. Between the trimmed V and J ends, which lost 6 bases and 0 bases, there was a span of 6 bases. The CDR3, as DNA: TGTGCCAGCAGGGGGGCCTCTGGGGCCAACGTCCTGACTTTC. It yields the protein CASRGASGANVLTF.

J is TRBJ2-2 and V is TRBV5-4; maybe TRBD2 (6 bases). The CDR3 totals 16 residues. Germline assignment: CDR1 SGHNT and CDR2 YYREEE (reference sequence). V lost 2 bases to trimming and J lost 5 bases, with 16 bases between them. Here the CDR3 reads CASSFPAGSPTGELFF. CDR3 bases: TGTGCCAGCAGCTTCCCCGCGGGGTCCCCAACCGGGGAGCTGTTTTTT. Complete variable domain (other parts from reference TRBV5-4 and TRBJ2-2): ETGVTQSPTHLIKTRGQQVTLRCSSQSGHNTVSWYQQALGQGPQFIFQYYREEENGRGNFPPRFSGLQFPNYSSELNVNALELDDSALYLCASSFPAGSPTGELFFGEGSRLTVL.

This clonotype was recorded many times. The V call is TRBV29-1, the J call TRBJ2-7; D perhaps matches TRBD2 (5 bases). This CDR3 comprises 16 residues. V gave up 6 bases and J gave up 2 bases, with 23 bases separating them. Germline values: CDR1 SQVTM, CDR2 ANQGSEA. The CDR3, as DNA: TGCAGCGTCGGCGGTCTGGGTAAGGGAGACCCCTACGAGCAGTACTTC. Protein product: CSVGGLGKGDPYEQYF.

The sample holds many counts of this clonotype. The rearrangement uses TRBV7-2 and TRBJ1-2; D possibly corresponds to TRBD1 (5 bases). Trimming cost V 4 bases and J 3 bases, with 12 bases left between them. The CDR3 sequence is 14 residues long. CDR1 is SGHTA, CDR2 FQGNSA, per germline. The CDR3 sequence is CASSSGTPYYGYTF. The CDR3 region has the DNA TGTGCCAGCAGCTCGGGGACGCCATACTATGGCTACACCTTC.

V and J are TRBV5-1 and TRBJ2-5, with D possibly being TRBD2 (5 bases). CDR3 length equals 17 residues. Trimming removed 2 bases at V and 5 bases at J, with 22 bases between. From germline, CDR1 is SGHRS and CDR2 YFSETQ. In DNA, the CDR3 is TGCGCCAGCAGCTTACCCCCCGAAACTCCAAGAGGGGAGACCCAGTACTTC. Translating it yields CASSLPPETPRGETQYF. Complete variable domain (other parts from reference TRBV5-1 and TRBJ2-5): KAGVTQTPRYLIKTRGQQVTLSCSPISGHRSVSWYQQTPGQGLQFLFEYFSETQRNKGNFPGRFSGRQFSNSRSEMNVSTLELGDSALYLCASSLPPETPRGETQYFGPGTRLLVL.

Turning to this clonotype: This clone may be a read error of a much larger clone one base away. The chain couples TRBV6-5 to TRBJ1-2; no clear D gene. The CDR3 consists of 13 residues. Trimming removed 7 bases at V and 8 bases at J, with 17 bases between. The germline V gene encodes CDR1 MNHEY and CDR2 SVGAGI. CDR3 nucleotide sequence: TGTGCCAGCATTTATACAGATTTCCGAGGCTACACCTTC. This gives the protein CASIYTDFRGYTF.